Each of the 13 T cell receptor beta chains below was sequenced from the same sample in a study of OX40 agonist ivuxolimab in advanced cancers. Method: immunoSEQ multiplex PCR; TCRdb's copy keeps in-frame clones and lacks some. The top ten hold 1.2% of the sample, which has nearly 55,000 clones, roughly 81% seen once. Sequenced material: CD4+ or CD8+ T cells sorted from blood, taken in a trial of the OX40 agonist ivuxolimab. These receptors all come from an adult with an advanced solid tumor such as melanoma, head and neck, liver or kidney cancer.

This clone was seen only a few times. The rearrangement uses TRBV7-2 and TRBJ1-3; tentatively, D is TRBD1 (6 bases). In germline, CDR1 is SGHTA, CDR2 FQGNSA. The CDR3 is 18 residues long. V was clipped by 4 bases and J by 0 bases, with 19 bases between them. The CDR3 sequence: CASSSFMSGDLSGNTIYF. The CDR3 DNA reads TGTGCCAGCAGCTCCTTTATGTCAGGGGACCTCTCTGGAAACACCATATATTTT.

This clone was recorded only once. This sequence joins TRBV15 and TRBJ1-1; D is uncertain. Germline lookup yields CDR1 LNHNV and CDR2 YYDKDF (reference sequence). The CDR3 spans 13 residues. V was cut by 1 base and J by 9 bases, with 12 bases left in between. CDR3 sequence: CATSRGGPAKAFF. CDR3 bases: TGTGCCACCAGCAGAGGGGGTCCGGCTAAAGCTTTCTTT. Filled out from reference TRBV15 and TRBJ1-1, the complete variable domain reads DAMVIQNPRYQVTQFGKPVTLSCSQTLNHNVMYWYQQKSSQAPKLLFHYYDKDFNNEADTPDNFQSRRPNTSFCFLDIRSPGLGDTAMYLCATSRGGPAKAFFGQGTRLTVV.

The rearrangement joins TRBV6-1 to TRBJ1-4; D is uncertain. CDR3 length: 14 amino acids. With 1 base removed from V and 6 bases from J, the gap between germline ends came to 9 bases. Germline V CDR1 and CDR2: MNHNS, SASEGT. The CDR3 sequence: CASSEVWGDEKLFF. CDR3 coding DNA: TGTGCCAGCAGTGAAGTCTGGGGAGATGAAAAACTGTTTTTT.

The V gene is TRBV11-3, the J gene TRBJ2-2; D unclear. Germline lookup yields CDR1 SGHNT and CDR2 YENEEA. V was clipped by 5 bases and J by 4 bases, with 8 bases between them. The CDR3 spans 13 residues. The CDR3 DNA is TGTGCCAGCAGCCGGGCCGTCACCGGGGAGCTGTTTTTT. Translated: CASSRAVTGELFF.

J is TRBJ2-1 and V is TRBV9, with TRBD1 matching over 8 bases. The germline CDR1 and CDR2 sequences are SGDLS and YYNGEE. V gave up 0 bases and J gave up 9 bases; unmatched junction bases: 5. CDR3 length: 14 amino acids. CDR3 in amino acids: CASSVVTGESEQFF. For the CDR3, the DNA is TGTGCCAGCAGCGTAGTGACAGGGGAGTCTGAGCAGTTCTTC.

This chain joins TRBV28 and TRBJ1-5; 9 bases match TRBD1. The CDR3 runs 14 residues. The V and J ends lost 4 bases and 7 bases, in that order; junction bases with no gene match: 5. Germline V gene lookup returns CDR1 MDHEN and CDR2 SYDVKM. The CDR3 region is CASSSGTGKQPQHF. CDR3 coding DNA: TGTGCCAGCAGTTCAGGGACAGGGAAGCAGCCCCAGCATTTT.

The chain carries TRBV6-5 and TRBJ1-3; D ambiguous. This CDR3 comprises 15 residues. Germline CDR1 and CDR2: MNHEY and SVGAGI. Trimming removed 5 bases at V and 2 bases at J, with 13 bases between. CDR3 sequence: CASSKNGSPGNTIYF. In nucleotides, the CDR3 is TGTGCCAGCAGTAAAAACGGGAGCCCTGGAAACACCATATATTTT.

This sequence joins TRBV5-6 and TRBJ2-5, with TRBD1 identical over 8 bases. Per the germline V gene, CDR1 is SGHDT and CDR2 is YYEEEE. This CDR3 spans 14 amino acids. V dropped 10 bases and J dropped 0; count of bases not matched to a gene: 8. The CDR3 DNA is TGTGCCGTGTCGGGACAGGCGAACCAAGAGACCCAGTACTTC. Its translation is CAVSGQANQETQYF.

The chain is built from TRBV6-5 and TRBJ1-5, with unresolved D. Germline V gene lookup returns CDR1 MNHEY and CDR2 SVGAGI. Trimming took 2 bases from V and 1 from J, leaving 3 bases between them. This CDR3 has 13 residues. For the CDR3, the DNA is TGTGCCAGCAGTTACGACAGCAATCAGCCCCAGCATTTT. Protein sequence: CASSYDSNQPQHF.

The V call is TRBV19, the J call TRBJ1-6; D is uncertain. The germline V and J ends were trimmed by 3 bases and 0 bases, with 18 bases remaining between them. This CDR3 spans 19 amino acids. From germline, CDR1 is LNHDA and CDR2 SQIVND (reference sequence). The DNA for the CDR3 is TGTGCCAGTAGTATTGTTTTACCGGGTGAGAGCTCCTATAATTCACCCCTCCACTTT. Its protein product is CASSIVLPGESSYNSPLHF.

The V call is TRBV7-6, the J call TRBJ2-1, with TRBD2 matching over 16 bases. This CDR3 comprises 16 residues. The junction had 2 bases not matched to a gene; V was cut back by 3 bases and J by 6 bases. The germline V gene has CDR1 SGHVS and CDR2 FNYEAQ. The CDR3 protein is CASSLGLAGGLNEQFF. DNA for the CDR3: TGTGCCAGCAGCTTGGGACTAGCGGGAGGGCTCAATGAGCAGTTCTTC.

For this clone: Other DNA sequences of this sample code for an identical CDR3. The chain combines TRBV28 with TRBJ2-5; D is uncertain. The germline V and J ends were trimmed by 4 bases and 2 bases, with 14 bases remaining between them. The germline gives CDR1 MDHEN, CDR2 SYDVKM. CDR3 length: 15 residues. CDR3 bases: TGTGCCAGCAGTTCCCCCGAACTCATACAAGAGACCCAGTACTTC. Protein product: CASSSPELIQETQYF.

This chain links TRBV5-1 with TRBJ2-7; the D gene is possibly TRBD2 (5 bases). Trimming removed 0 bases from V and 4 bases from J, with 14 bases in between. Germline values: CDR1 SGHRS, CDR2 YFSETQ. The CDR3 contains 15 residues. DNA for the CDR3: TGCGCCAGCAGCTTGGTGGCCCGGGAACGGTACGAGCAGTACTTC. Residues: CASSLVARERYEQYF.